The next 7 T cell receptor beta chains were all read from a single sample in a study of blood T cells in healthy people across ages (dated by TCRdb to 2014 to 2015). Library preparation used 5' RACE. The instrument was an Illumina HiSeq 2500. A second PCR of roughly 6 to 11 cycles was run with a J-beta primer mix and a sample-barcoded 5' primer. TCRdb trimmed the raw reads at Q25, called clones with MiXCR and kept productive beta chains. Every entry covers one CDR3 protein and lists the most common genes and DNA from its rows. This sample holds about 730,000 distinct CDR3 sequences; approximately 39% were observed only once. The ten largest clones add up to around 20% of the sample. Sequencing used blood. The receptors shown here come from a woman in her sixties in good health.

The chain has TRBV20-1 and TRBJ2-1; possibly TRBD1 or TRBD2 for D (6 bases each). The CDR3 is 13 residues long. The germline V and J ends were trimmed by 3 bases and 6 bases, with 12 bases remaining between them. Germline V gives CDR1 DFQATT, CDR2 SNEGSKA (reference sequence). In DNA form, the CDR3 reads TGCAGTGCTAGCTTGGGGGGCTTCAATGAGCAGTTCTTC. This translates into CSASLGGFNEQFF.

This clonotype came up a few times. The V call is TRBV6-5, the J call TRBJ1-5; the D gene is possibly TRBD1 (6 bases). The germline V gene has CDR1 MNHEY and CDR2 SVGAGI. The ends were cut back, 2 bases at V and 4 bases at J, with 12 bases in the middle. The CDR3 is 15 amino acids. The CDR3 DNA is TGTGCCAGCAGTTACGAAGGGGGGTCAAATCAGCCCCAGCATTTT. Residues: CASSYEGGSNQPQHF.

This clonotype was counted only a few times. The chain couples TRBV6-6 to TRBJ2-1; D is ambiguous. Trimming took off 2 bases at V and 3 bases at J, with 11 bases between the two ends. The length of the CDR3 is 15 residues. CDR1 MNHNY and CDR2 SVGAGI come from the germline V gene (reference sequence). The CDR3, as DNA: TGTGCCAGCAGTTACGGGGTGGGCTTCTACAATGAGCAGTTCTTC. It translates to CASSYGVGFYNEQFF.

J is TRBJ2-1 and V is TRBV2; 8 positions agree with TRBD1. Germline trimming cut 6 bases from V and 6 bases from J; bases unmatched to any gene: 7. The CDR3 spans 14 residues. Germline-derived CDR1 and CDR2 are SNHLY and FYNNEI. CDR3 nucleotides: TGTGCCAGCAGGGCCGGGACAGGCCTCAATGAGCAGTTCTTC. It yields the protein CASRAGTGLNEQFF. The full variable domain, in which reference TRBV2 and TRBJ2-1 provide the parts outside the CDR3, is EPEVTQTPSHQVTQMGQEVILRCVPISNHLYFYWYRQILGQKVEFLVSFYNNEISEKSEIFDDQFSVERPDGSNFTLKIRSTKLEDSAMYFCASRAGTGLNEQFFGPGTRLTVL.

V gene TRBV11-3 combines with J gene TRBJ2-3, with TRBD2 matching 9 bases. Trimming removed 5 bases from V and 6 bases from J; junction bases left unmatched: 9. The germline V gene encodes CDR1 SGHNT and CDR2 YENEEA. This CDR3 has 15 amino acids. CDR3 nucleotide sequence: TGTGCCAGCAGCATAAGGGCGGGGGGGCTGGATACGCAGTATTTT. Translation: CASSIRAGGLDTQYF.

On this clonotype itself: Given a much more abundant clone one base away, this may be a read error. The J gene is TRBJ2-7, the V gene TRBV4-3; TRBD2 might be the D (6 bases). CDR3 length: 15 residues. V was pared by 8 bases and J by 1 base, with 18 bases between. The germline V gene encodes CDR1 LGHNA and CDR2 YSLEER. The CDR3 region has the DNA TGCGCCAGCGGCCTCGGGGGTGTCAGATCCTACGAGCAGTACTTC. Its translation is CASGLGGVRSYEQYF.

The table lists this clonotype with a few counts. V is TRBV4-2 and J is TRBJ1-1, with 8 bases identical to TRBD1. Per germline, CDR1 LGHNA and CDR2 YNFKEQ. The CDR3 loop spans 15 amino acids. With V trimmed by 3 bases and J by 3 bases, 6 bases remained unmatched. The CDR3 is CASSHRTGRDTEAFF. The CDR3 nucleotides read TGTGCCAGCAGCCACCGGACAGGGAGGGACACTGAAGCTTTCTTT.